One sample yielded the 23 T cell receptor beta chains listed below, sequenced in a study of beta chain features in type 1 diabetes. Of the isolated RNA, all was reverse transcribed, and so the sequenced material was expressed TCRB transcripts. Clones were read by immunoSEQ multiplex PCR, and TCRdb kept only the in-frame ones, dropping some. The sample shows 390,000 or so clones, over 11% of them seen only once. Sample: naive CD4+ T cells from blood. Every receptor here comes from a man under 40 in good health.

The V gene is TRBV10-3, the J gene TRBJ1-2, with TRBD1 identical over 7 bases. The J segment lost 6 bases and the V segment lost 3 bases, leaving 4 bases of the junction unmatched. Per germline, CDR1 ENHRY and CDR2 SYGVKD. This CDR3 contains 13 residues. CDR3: CAISDMTGNGYTF. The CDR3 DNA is TGTGCCATCAGTGACATGACAGGGAATGGCTACACCTTC.

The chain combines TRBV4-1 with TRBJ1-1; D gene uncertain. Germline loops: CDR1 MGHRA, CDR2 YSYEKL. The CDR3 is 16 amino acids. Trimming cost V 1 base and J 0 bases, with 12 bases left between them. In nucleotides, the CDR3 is TGCGCCAGCAGCCAAGGTTCAGGCAAGATGAACACTGAAGCTTTCTTT. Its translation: CASSQGSGKMNTEAFF.

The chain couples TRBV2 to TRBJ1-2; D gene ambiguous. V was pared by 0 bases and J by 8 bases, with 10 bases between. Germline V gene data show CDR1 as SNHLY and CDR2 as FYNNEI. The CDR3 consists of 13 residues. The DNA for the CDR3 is TGTGCCAGCAGTGAAGCGCTGGTGCGCGGCTACACCTTC. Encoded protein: CASSEALVRGYTF.

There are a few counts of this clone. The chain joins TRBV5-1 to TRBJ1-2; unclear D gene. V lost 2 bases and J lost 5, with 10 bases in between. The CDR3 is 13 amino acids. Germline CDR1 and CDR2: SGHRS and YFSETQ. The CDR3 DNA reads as TGCGCCAGCAGCTTCGACCGACAATATGGCTACACCTTC. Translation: CASSFDRQYGYTF.

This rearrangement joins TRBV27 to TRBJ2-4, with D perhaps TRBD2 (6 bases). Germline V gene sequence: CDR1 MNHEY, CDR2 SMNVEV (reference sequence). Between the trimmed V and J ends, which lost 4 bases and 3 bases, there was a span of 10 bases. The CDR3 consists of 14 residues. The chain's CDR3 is CASSSEGFKNIQYF. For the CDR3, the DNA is TGTGCCAGCAGTTCGGAGGGTTTCAAAAACATTCAGTACTTC.

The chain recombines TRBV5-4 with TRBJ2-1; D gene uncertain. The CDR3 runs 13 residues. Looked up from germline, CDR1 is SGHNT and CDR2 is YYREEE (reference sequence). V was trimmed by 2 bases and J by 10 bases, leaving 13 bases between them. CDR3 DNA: TGTGCCAGCAGCTTAAGGACGACTGGCGAGCAGTTCTTC. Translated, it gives CASSLRTTGEQFF.

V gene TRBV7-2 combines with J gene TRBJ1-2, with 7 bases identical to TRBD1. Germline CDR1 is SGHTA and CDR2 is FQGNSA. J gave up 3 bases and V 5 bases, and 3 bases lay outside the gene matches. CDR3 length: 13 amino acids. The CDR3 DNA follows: TGTGCCAGCAGCCCCGACAGGGACTATGGCTACACCTTC. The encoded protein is CASSPDRDYGYTF.

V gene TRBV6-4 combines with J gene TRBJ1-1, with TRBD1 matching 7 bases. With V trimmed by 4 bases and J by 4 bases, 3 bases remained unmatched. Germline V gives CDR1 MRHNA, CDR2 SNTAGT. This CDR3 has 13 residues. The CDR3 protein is CASSAQGGTEAFF. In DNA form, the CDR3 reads TGTGCCAGCAGTGCTCAGGGGGGCACTGAAGCTTTCTTT.

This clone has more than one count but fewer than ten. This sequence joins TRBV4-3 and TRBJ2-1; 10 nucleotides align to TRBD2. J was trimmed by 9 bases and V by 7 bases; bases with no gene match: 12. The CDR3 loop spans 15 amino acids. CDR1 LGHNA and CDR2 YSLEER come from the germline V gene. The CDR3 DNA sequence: TGCGCCAGCACCCGGGTTAGCGGGAGGACGAGTGAGCAGTTCTTC. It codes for CASTRVSGRTSEQFF.

CDR3 sequence: CASSSYSSYEQYF. Here the CDR3 DNA reads TGTGCCAGCAGCTCATACAGCTCCTACGAGCAGTACTTC. The chain has TRBV7-2 and TRBJ2-7, with D uncertain. The germline CDR1 and CDR2 sequences are SGHTA and FQGNSA. V lost 4 bases and J lost 0, with 7 bases in between. The CDR3 spans 13 residues.

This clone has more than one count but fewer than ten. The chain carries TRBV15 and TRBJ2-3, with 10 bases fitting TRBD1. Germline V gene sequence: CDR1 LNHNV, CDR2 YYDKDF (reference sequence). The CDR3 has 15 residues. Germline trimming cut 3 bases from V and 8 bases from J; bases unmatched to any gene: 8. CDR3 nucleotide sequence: TGTGCCACCAGCAGTGGGACAGGGGTTGGGGTTACGCAGTATTTT. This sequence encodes CATSSGTGVGVTQYF.

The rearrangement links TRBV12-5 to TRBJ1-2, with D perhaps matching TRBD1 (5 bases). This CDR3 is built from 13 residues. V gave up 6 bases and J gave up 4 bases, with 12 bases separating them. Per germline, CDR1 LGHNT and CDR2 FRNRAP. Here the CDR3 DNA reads TGTGCTAGTGGACGAGGACAAGTCTATGGCTACACCTTC. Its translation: CASGRGQVYGYTF. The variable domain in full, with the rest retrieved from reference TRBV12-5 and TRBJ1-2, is DARVTQTPRHKVTEMGQEVTMRCQPILGHNTVFWYRQTMMQGLELLAYFRNRAPLDDSGMPKDRFSAEMPDATLATLKIQPSEPRDSAVYFCASGRGQVYGYTFGSGTRLTVV.

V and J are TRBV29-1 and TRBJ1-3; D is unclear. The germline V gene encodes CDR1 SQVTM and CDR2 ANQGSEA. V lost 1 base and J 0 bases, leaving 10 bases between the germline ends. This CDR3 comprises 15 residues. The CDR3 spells CSVEAGRSSGNTIYF. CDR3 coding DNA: TGCAGCGTTGAAGCCGGGCGTAGCTCTGGAAACACCATATATTTT. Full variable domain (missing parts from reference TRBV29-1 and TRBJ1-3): SAVISQKPSRDICQRGTSLTIQCQVDSQVTMMFWYRQQPGQSLTLIATANQGSEATYESGFVIDKFPISRPNLTFSTLTVSNMSPEDSSIYLCSVEAGRSSGNTIYFGEGSWLTVV.

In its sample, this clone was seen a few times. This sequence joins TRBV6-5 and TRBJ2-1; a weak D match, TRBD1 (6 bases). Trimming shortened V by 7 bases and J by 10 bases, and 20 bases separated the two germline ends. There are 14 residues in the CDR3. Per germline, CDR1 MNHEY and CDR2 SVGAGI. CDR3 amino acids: CASTMDRALGEQFF. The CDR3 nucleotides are TGTGCCAGCACCATGGACAGAGCACTTGGGGAGCAGTTCTTC.

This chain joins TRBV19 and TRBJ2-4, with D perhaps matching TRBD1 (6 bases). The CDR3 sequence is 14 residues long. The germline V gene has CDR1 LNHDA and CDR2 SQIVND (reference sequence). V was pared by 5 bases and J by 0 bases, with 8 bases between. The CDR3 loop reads CASSSRGAKNIQYF. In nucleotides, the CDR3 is TGTGCCAGTAGTTCCAGGGGAGCCAAAAACATTCAGTACTTC.

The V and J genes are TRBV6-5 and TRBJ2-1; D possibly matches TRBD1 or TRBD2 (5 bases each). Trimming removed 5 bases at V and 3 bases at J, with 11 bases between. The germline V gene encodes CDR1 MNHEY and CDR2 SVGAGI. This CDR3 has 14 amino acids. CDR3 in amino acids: CASSRGTIYNEQFF. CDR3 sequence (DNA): TGTGCCAGCAGTCGGGGCACTATCTACAATGAGCAGTTCTTC.

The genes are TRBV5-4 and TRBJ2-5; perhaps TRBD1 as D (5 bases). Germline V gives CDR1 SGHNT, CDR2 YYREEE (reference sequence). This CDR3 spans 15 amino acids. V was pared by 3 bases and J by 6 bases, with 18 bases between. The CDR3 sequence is CASSSLRLGLQTQYF. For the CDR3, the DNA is TGTGCCAGCAGCTCACTGAGATTGGGGCTGCAGACCCAGTACTTC. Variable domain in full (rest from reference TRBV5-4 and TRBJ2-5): ETGVTQSPTHLIKTRGQQVTLRCSSQSGHNTVSWYQQALGQGPQFIFQYYREEENGRGNFPPRFSGLQFPNYSSELNVNALELDDSALYLCASSSLRLGLQTQYFGPGTRLLVL.

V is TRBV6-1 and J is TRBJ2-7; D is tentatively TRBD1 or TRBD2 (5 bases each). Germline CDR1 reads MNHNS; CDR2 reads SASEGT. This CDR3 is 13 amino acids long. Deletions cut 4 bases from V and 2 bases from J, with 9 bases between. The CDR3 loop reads CASSAGTTYEQYV. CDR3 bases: TGTGCCAGCAGTGCCGGGACCACCTACGAGCAGTACGTC.

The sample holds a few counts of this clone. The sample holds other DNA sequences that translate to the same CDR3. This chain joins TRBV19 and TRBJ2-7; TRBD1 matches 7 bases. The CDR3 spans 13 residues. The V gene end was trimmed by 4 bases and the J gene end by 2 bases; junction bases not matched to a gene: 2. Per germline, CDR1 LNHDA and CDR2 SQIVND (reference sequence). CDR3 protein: CASSRTGTYEQYF. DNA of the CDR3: TGTGCCAGTAGTAGGACAGGAACCTACGAGCAGTACTTC.

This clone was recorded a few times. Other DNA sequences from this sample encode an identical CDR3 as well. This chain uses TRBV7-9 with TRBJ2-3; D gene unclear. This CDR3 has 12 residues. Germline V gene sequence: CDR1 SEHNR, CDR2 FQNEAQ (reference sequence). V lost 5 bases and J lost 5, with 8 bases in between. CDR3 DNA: TGTGCCAGCAGCCTTCCGGTAGATACGCAGTATTTT. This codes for CASSLPVDTQYF.

The CDR3 loop reads CASNRERNTGELFF. The CDR3 DNA follows: TGTGCCAGCAATAGGGAGCGGAACACCGGGGAGCTGTTTTTT. This chain connects TRBV9 to TRBJ2-2, with D perhaps TRBD2 (5 bases). The CDR3 runs 14 residues. V was clipped by 6 bases and J by 1 base, with 10 bases between them. Germline V gene data show CDR1 as SGDLS and CDR2 as YYNGEE.

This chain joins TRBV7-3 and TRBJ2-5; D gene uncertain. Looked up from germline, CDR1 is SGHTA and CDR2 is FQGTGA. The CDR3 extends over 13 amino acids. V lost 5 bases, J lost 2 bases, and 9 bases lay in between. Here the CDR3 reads CASSRDVQETQYF. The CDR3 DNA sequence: TGTGCCAGCAGCCGCGACGTTCAAGAGACCCAGTACTTC.

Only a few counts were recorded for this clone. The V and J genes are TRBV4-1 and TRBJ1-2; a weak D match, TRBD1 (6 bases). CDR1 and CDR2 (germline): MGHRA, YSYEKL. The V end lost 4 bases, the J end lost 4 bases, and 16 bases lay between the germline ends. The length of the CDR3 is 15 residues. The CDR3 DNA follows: TGCGCCAGCAGCCCTCGACAGGAGCGATCCTATGGCTACACCTTC. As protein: CASSPRQERSYGYTF.